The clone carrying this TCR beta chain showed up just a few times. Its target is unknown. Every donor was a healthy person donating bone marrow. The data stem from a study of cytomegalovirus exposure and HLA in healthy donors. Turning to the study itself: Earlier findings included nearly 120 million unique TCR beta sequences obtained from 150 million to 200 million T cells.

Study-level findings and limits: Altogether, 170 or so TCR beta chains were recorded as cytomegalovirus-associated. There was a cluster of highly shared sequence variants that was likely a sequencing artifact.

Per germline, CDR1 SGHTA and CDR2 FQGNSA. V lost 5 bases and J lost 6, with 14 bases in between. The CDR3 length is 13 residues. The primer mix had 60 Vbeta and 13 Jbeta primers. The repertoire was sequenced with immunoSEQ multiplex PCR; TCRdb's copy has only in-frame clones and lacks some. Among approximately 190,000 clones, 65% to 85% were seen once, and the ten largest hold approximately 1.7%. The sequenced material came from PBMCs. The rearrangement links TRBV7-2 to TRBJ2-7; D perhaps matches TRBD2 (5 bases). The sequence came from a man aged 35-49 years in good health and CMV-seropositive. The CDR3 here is CASSPPRRGEQYF. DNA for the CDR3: TGTGCCAGCAGCCCGCCGCGTCGGGGCGAGCAGTACTTC. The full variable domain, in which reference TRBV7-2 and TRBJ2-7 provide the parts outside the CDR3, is GAGVSQSPSNKVTEKGKDVELRCDPISGHTALYWYRQSLGQGLEFLIYFQGNSAPDKSGLPSDRFSAERTGGSVSTLTIQRTQQEDSAVYLCASSPPRRGEQYFGPGTRLTVT.